The T cell receptor (beta chain) under discussion was sequenced for a study of blood T cell repertoires in COVID-19. The wider study: Both acute and convalescent COVID-19 samples were obtained from the United States, Italy and Spain. Nucleic acid was either cDNA or gDNA, and it came from T cells, B-cell-depleted T cells, or PBMCs.

Original methodology: Nucleated cell number was recorded as an estimate derived from reference gene primer amplification. Produced via immunoSEQ multiplex PCR; TCRdb's table is partial and in-frame only. D and trimming were read from the DNA, whereas the V and J calls and clone size are those reported in that table. The sample carries tens of thousands of clones, roughly 81% recorded once. With V trimmed by 4 bases and J by 6 bases, 5 bases remained unmatched. CDR3 length: 16 amino acids. Germline V gene sequence: CDR1 SGHTA, CDR2 FQGTGA. This TCR was sampled from a man older than 75 with COVID-19, enrolled during active disease. Sequenced sample: peripheral blood. V gene TRBV7-3 combines with J gene TRBJ2-2; 13 bases align to TRBD2. The CDR3: CASSSTSGGVPGELFF. CDR3 coding DNA: TGTGCCAGCAGCTCCACTAGCGGGGGGGTACCCGGGGAGCTGTTTTTT.